These 32 T cell receptor beta chains were sequenced from one sample in a study of blood T cell repertoires in COVID-19. Profiled with immunoSEQ multiplex PCR; TCRdb holds only in-frame clones, not every one. The repertoire includes about 100,000 clones, around nine tenths of them detected once, and approximately 1.2% sits in the top ten. The sample taken for sequencing was peripheral blood. The receptors shown here come from a woman aged 25 to 45 with acute or convalescent COVID-19.

V gene TRBV6-1 combines with J gene TRBJ2-5, with 10 bases matching TRBD1. This CDR3 comprises 17 residues. With V trimmed by 4 bases and J by 5 bases, 13 bases remained unmatched. Germline CDR1 is MNHNS and CDR2 is SASEGT. The CDR3 nucleotides are TGTGCCAGCAGTGCCGGGACAGGGGTAATGCGGTCGGAGACCCAGTACTTC. Translated: CASSAGTGVMRSETQYF.

The table lists this clone with a count of one. The chain links TRBV7-9 to TRBJ2-1, with a weak D call TRBD2 (5 bases). Per germline, CDR1 SEHNR and CDR2 FQNEAQ (reference sequence). The V gene lost 9 bases and the J gene lost 4 bases, with 22 bases spanning the gap. The CDR3 is 16 amino acids. CDR3 protein: CASPPFEGELYNEQFF. The CDR3 bases are TGTGCCAGTCCTCCTTTTGAGGGAGAACTTTACAATGAGCAGTTCTTC.

The rearrangement links TRBV7-9 to TRBJ1-3; tentative D call: TRBD1 (6 bases). V gave up 4 bases and J gave up 0 bases, with 16 bases separating them. Germline V gene lookup returns CDR1 SEHNR and CDR2 FQNEAQ (reference sequence). CDR3 length: 17 amino acids. CDR3 region: CASSSRRGDYSGNTIYF. CDR3 sequence (DNA): TGTGCCAGCAGCTCGCGCAGGGGTGATTACTCTGGAAACACCATATATTTT.

CDR3 amino acids: CASSPRGDSPLHF. The CDR3 DNA reads as TGTGCCAGCAGCCCCAGGGGCGATTCACCCCTCCACTTT. The J gene is TRBJ1-6, the V gene TRBV6-2 or TRBV6-3, with TRBD1 as a possible D gene (6 bases). The CDR3 extends over 13 amino acids. V was shortened by 6 bases and J by 8 bases, with 11 bases between the two germline ends. Germline lookup yields CDR1 MNHEY and CDR2 SVGEGT.

The chain links TRBV4-2 to TRBJ1-5; D unclear. This CDR3 region has 13 residues. V lost 3 bases and J 4 bases, leaving 7 bases between the germline ends. Germline values: CDR1 LGHNA, CDR2 YNFKEQ. CDR3 nucleotide sequence: TGTGCCAGCAGCCATGAGGAGAATCAGCCCCAGCATTTT. This gives the protein CASSHEENQPQHF.

The genes are TRBV27 and TRBJ1-6; 9 bases match TRBD1. This CDR3 has 14 residues. V was pared by 6 bases and J by 7 bases, with 4 bases of the junction left unmatched. Germline CDR1 MNHEY, CDR2 SMNVEV (reference sequence). CDR3 sequence (DNA): TGTGCCAGCAGACGCGGACAGGGGAATTCACCCCTCCACTTT. Its protein is CASRRGQGNSPLHF.

This rearrangement joins TRBV7-9 to TRBJ1-4; possibly TRBD1 for D (5 bases). V lost 0 bases, J lost 8 bases, and 10 bases lay in between. Germline V lookup: CDR1 SEHNR, CDR2 FQNEAQ (reference sequence). The CDR3 runs 14 residues. CDR3 DNA sequence: TGTGCCAGCAGCTTAGCGGGGGGTCAGGAAAAACTGTTTTTT. It codes for CASSLAGGQEKLFF.

Notes on this clone: Other nucleotide sequences in the sample specify the same CDR3. This rearrangement joins TRBV28 to TRBJ2-7; possibly TRBD2 for D (5 bases). Germline V gene data show CDR1 as MDHEN and CDR2 as SYDVKM. V dropped 2 bases and J dropped 3 bases, with 5 bases sitting between them. The CDR3 loop spans 12 amino acids. CDR3 protein: CASSLSGYEQYF. The CDR3 DNA reads as TGTGCCAGCAGTTTAAGCGGCTACGAGCAGTACTTC.

V and J are TRBV3-1 (or the pseudogene TRBV3-2) and TRBJ1-1, with D possibly TRBD1 on 5 matching bases. The CDR3 sequence is 19 residues long. From germline, CDR1 is LGHDT and CDR2 YNNKEL (reference sequence). Trimming left V 0 bases short and J 1 base short, with 21 bases between. CDR3 amino acids: CASSQEDGGGDWANTEAFF. The CDR3 DNA reads TGTGCCAGCAGCCAAGAAGACGGGGGAGGTGACTGGGCGAACACTGAAGCTTTCTTT.

V and J are TRBV2 and TRBJ1-2; D gene uncertain. There are 14 residues in the CDR3. Deletions cut 7 bases from V and 8 bases from J, with 20 bases between. Germline V CDR1 and CDR2: SNHLY, FYNNEI. CDR3 bases: TGTGCCAGCATTATATTTGGCAGCCCTAGGGGCTACACCTTC. Encoded protein: CASIIFGSPRGYTF.

This clone has just a few counts. The chain uses TRBV5-4 and TRBJ2-5; tentative D call: TRBD2 (5 bases). The CDR3 has 14 residues. Germline CDR1 is SGHNT and CDR2 is YYREEE (reference sequence). The V end was cut by 2 bases, the J end by 5 bases, with 13 bases between. DNA of the CDR3: TGTGCCAGCAGCTTTCCGGGGTCGGATGAGACCCAGTACTTC. This gives the protein CASSFPGSDETQYF.

The chain has TRBV30 and TRBJ2-5; 7 bases agree with TRBD2. This CDR3 is 15 amino acids long. The germline V gene has CDR1 GTSNPN and CDR2 SVGIG (reference sequence). V gave up 2 bases and J gave up 5 bases; unmatched junction bases: 11. The CDR3 DNA follows: TGTGCCTGGAGTTTAAGCGGGATGGGGTGGGAGACCCAGTACTTC. Translation: CAWSLSGMGWETQYF.

The chain has TRBV5-4 and TRBJ1-5; 7 bases agree with TRBD1. After removal of 5 bases from V and 9 bases from J, the junction contained 11 bases not matched to a gene. Germline V gene sequence: CDR1 SGHNT, CDR2 YYREEE (reference sequence). The CDR3 is made up of 14 amino acids. The CDR3 nucleotides read TGTGCCAGCAGTTACAACAGGGGCATGGGGCCCCAGCATTTT. It specifies CASSYNRGMGPQHF. Full variable domain (outside the CDR3, taken from reference TRBV5-4 and TRBJ1-5): ETGVTQSPTHLIKTRGQQVTLRCSSQSGHNTVSWYQQALGQGPQFIFQYYREEENGRGNFPPRFSGLQFPNYSSELNVNALELDDSALYLCASSYNRGMGPQHFGDGTRLSIL.

This chain joins TRBV9 and TRBJ1-2; a weak D match, TRBD1 (5 bases). The CDR3 spans 15 residues. CDR1 and CDR2 from the germline V gene are SGDLS and YYNGEE. Between the trimmed V and J ends, which lost 6 bases and 4 bases, there was a span of 19 bases. The CDR3 region is CASTLSPGGGYGYTF. The CDR3 DNA reads TGTGCCAGCACCCTCTCCCCGGGGGGGGGCTATGGCTACACCTTC.

About this clone itself: Other DNA sequences in this sample translate to the same CDR3. The chain couples TRBV27 to TRBJ1-1, with 9 bases aligning to TRBD1. The CDR3 sequence is 14 residues long. Germline values: CDR1 MNHEY, CDR2 SMNVEV (reference sequence). V lost 6 bases, J lost 6 bases, and 8 bases stayed unmatched. In DNA, the CDR3 is TGTGCCAGCAGCCATCGACAGGGGGTCGCTGAAGCTTTCTTT. This sequence encodes CASSHRQGVAEAFF.

The chain has TRBV11-2 and TRBJ1-1; the D is unclear. The germline CDR1 and CDR2 sequences are SGHAT and FQNNGV. V lost 5 bases, J lost 0 bases, and 19 bases lay in between. This CDR3 spans 17 amino acids. The CDR3 DNA reads TGTGCCAGCAGCCCACGATCTGGGTTAGAGGTGAACACTGAAGCTTTCTTT. Its protein product is CASSPRSGLEVNTEAFF.

J is TRBJ1-2 and V is TRBV6-5; TRBD1 is a possible D gene (5 bases). The CDR3 is 14 residues long. CDR1 is MNHEY and CDR2 is SVGAGI in the germline V gene. Trimming cost V 0 bases and J 8 bases, with 13 bases left between them. CDR3 DNA: TGTGCCAGCAGTTACTCTCCAGGGCTCGGGGGCTACACCTTC. Translating gives CASSYSPGLGGYTF.

The chain combines TRBV9 with TRBJ2-7; TRBD2 matches 8 bases. Losses at the gene ends were 1 base for V and 6 bases for J; bases not matched to a gene: 6. CDR1 and CDR2 (germline): SGDLS, YYNGEE. The CDR3 extends over 14 amino acids. The CDR3 DNA follows: TGTGCCAGCAGCGTACTTGCGGGGGGCTTCGAGCAGTACTTC. It specifies CASSVLAGGFEQYF.

The chain combines TRBV6-1 with TRBJ2-7, with D possibly matching TRBD1 (6 bases). Per the germline V gene, CDR1 is MNHNS and CDR2 is SASEGT. This CDR3 region has 13 residues. V lost 6 bases and J lost 0, with 9 bases in between. The CDR3 loop reads CASRYRVSYEQYF. DNA for the CDR3: TGTGCCAGCAGATACAGGGTCTCCTACGAGCAGTACTTC.

This chain connects TRBV6-1 to TRBJ1-2; 8 nucleotides agree with TRBD1. Per the germline V gene, CDR1 is MNHNS and CDR2 is SASEGT. The CDR3 is made up of 15 amino acids. J lost 1 base, V lost 2 bases, and 3 bases had no gene match. The CDR3 DNA sequence: TGTGCCAGCAGTGAATACACAGGGGGTAACTATGGCTACACCTTC. Protein: CASSEYTGGNYGYTF.

J is TRBJ1-3 and V is TRBV6-5; D not certain. V lost 7 bases and J 4 bases, leaving 5 bases between the germline ends. Germline-derived CDR1 and CDR2 are MNHEY and SVGAGI. The CDR3 is 11 amino acids. Written as DNA, the CDR3 is TGTGCCAGCAACGAGGGAAACACCATATATTTT. It specifies CASNEGNTIYF.

This sequence joins TRBV30 and TRBJ1-2; D gene unclear. The CDR3 runs to 11 residues. Trimming removed 3 bases from V and 14 bases from J, with 16 bases in between. Germline assignment: CDR1 GTSNPN and CDR2 SVGIG (reference sequence). The CDR3 loop is CAWSKTLSGTF. In DNA form, the CDR3 reads TGTGCCTGGAGCAAGACTTTGTCGGGTACCTTC.

J is TRBJ1-3 and V is TRBV7-9, with 10 bases matching TRBD1. With V trimmed by 1 base and J by 3 bases, 3 bases remained unmatched. Germline CDR1 and CDR2: SEHNR and FQNEAQ (reference sequence). The length of the CDR3 is 16 residues. In DNA, the CDR3 is TGTGCCAGCAGCTTAGGACAGGGGGCAAGTGGAAACACCATATATTTT. Translation gives CASSLGQGASGNTIYF.

The chain combines TRBV2 with TRBJ2-5, with D perhaps TRBD2 (7 bases). CDR3 size: 14 residues. CDR1 is SNHLY and CDR2 is FYNNEI in the germline V gene. V was pared by 3 bases and J by 5 bases, with 13 bases between. The CDR3 DNA sequence: TGTGCCAGCAGTGAGCAGGGAGGGGGGGAGACCCAGTACTTC. It specifies CASSEQGGGETQYF. Drawing the rest from reference TRBV2 and TRBJ2-5, the complete variable domain is EPEVTQTPSHQVTQMGQEVILRCVPISNHLYFYWYRQILGQKVEFLVSFYNNEISEKSEIFDDQFSVERPDGSNFTLKIRSTKLEDSAMYFCASSEQGGGETQYFGPGTRLLVL.

The chain carries TRBV27 and TRBJ1-2; 10 bases match TRBD1. Germline lookup yields CDR1 MNHEY and CDR2 SMNVEV (reference sequence). With 2 bases clipped from V and 7 bases from J, the junction kept 10 bases outside the gene matches. The CDR3 sequence is 16 residues long. Written as DNA, the CDR3 is TGTGCCAGCAGTTTAACCACCGGGACAGGGGTCTCTGGCTACACCTTC. This gives the protein CASSLTTGTGVSGYTF.

The table lists this clone with a count of one. This sequence joins TRBV24-1 and TRBJ1-2; perhaps TRBD1 as D (6 bases). Per germline, CDR1 KGHDR and CDR2 SFDVKD. The CDR3 is made up of 17 amino acids. Between the trimmed V and J ends, which lost 9 bases and 4 bases, there was a span of 26 bases. The CDR3 here is CATFGGQKGSNAYGYTF. The CDR3 DNA is TGTGCCACCTTTGGCGGACAGAAAGGGTCGAACGCCTATGGCTACACCTTC.

The chain combines TRBV6-5 with TRBJ2-1, with 8 positions matching TRBD2. V was clipped by 8 bases and J by 0 bases; unmatched bases: 3. This CDR3 is built from 14 residues. From germline, CDR1 is MNHEY and CDR2 SVGAGI. As DNA, the CDR3 is TGTGCCAGCCTGAGCGGGAGCTCCTACAATGAGCAGTTCTTC. The encoded protein is CASLSGSSYNEQFF.

This chain connects TRBV28 to TRBJ1-1; D might be TRBD1 (5 bases). Germline CDR1 MDHEN, CDR2 SYDVKM. Trimming took 2 bases from V and 0 from J, leaving 16 bases between them. The CDR3 covers 17 residues. The CDR3 spells CASSLRGKGSMNTEAFF. CDR3 sequence (DNA): TGTGCCAGCAGTTTAAGGGGAAAGGGCAGTATGAACACTGAAGCTTTCTTT. Full variable domain (rest looked up from reference TRBV28 and TRBJ1-1): DVKVTQSSRYLVKRTGEKVFLECVQDMDHENMFWYRQDPGLGLRLIYFSYDVKMKEKGDIPEGYSVSREKKERFSLILESASTNQTSMYLCASSLRGKGSMNTEAFFGQGTRLTVV.

CDR3 coding DNA: TGTGCCAGCAGCGTAGTTGGCGGTGGATGGATGAACACTGAAGCTTTCTTT. This codes for CASSVVGGGWMNTEAFF. The V gene is TRBV9, the J gene TRBJ1-1, with D hard to call. This CDR3 has 17 residues. Germline CDR1 is SGDLS and CDR2 is YYNGEE. Trimming removed 0 bases at V and 0 bases at J, with 15 bases between.

CDR3: CAWDRGGRDTQYF. The DNA of the CDR3 is TGTGCCTGGGACCGGGGGGGGCGAGATACGCAGTATTTT. The gene calls are TRBV30 and TRBJ2-3, with 8 positions matching TRBD2. The junction had 6 bases not matched to a gene; V was cut back by 5 bases and J by 5 bases. CDR3 length: 13 residues. Germline CDR1 and CDR2: GTSNPN and SVGIG (reference sequence).

The gene calls are TRBV4-3 and TRBJ1-2, with no clear D. Germline loops: CDR1 LGHNA, CDR2 YSLEER. The CDR3 runs to 14 residues. V was clipped by 1 base and J by 3 bases, with 9 bases between them. CDR3 sequence reads: CASSQVGGDYGYTF. In nucleotides, the CDR3 is TGCGCCAGCAGCCAAGTAGGAGGAGACTATGGCTACACCTTC.

The chain recombines TRBV28 with TRBJ2-7; tentatively, D is TRBD2 (6 bases). V was shortened by 5 bases and J by 3 bases, with 8 bases between the two germline ends. The CDR3 loop spans 12 amino acids. Germline V gene data show CDR1 as MDHEN and CDR2 as SYDVKM. The CDR3 bases are TGTGCCAGCAGTAGGGACTTCTACGAGCAGTACTTC. This sequence encodes CASSRDFYEQYF.